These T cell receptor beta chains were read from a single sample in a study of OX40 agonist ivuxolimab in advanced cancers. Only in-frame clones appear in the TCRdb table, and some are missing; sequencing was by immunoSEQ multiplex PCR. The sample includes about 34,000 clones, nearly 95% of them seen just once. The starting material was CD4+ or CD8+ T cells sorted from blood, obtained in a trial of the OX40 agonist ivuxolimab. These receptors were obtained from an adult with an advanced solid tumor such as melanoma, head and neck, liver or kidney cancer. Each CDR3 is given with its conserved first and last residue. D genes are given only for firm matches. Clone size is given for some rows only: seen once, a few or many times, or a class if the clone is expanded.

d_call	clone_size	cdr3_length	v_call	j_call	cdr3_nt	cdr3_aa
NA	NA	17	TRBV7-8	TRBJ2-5	TGTGCCAGCAGCTTAGTAACGCCAGAGCAGGTTGGAGAGACCCAGTACTTC	CASSLVTPEQVGETQYF
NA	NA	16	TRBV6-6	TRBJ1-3	TGTGCCAGCAGTTACGCCTCCCACAGCTCTGGAAACACCATATATTTT	CASSYASHSSGNTIYF
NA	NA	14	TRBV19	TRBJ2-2	TGTGCCAGCTCCTCTCAGGCCTACACCGGGGAGCTGTTTTTT	CASSSQAYTGELFF
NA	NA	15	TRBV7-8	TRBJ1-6	TGTGCCAGCAGCTCCAGTCAGCCTGGGGATTCACCCCTCCACTTT	CASSSSQPGDSPLHF
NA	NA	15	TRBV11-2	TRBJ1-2	TGTGCCAGCAGCTTAGGACCGGGGGCCGAGAATGGCTACACCTTC	CASSLGPGAENGYTF
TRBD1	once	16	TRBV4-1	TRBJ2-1	TGCGCCAGCAGCCAACAGGCCGGACAGGGTAGGTATGAGCAGTTCTTC	CASSQQAGQGRYEQFF
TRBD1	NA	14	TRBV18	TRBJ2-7	TGTGCCAGCTCACCACGAGGACAGGGCGGGGAGCAGTACTTC	CASSPRGQGGEQYF
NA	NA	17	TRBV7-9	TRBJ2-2	TGTGCCAGCAGGCCAGTCAAGGACATCGCGAACACCGGGGAGCTGTTTTTT	CASRPVKDIANTGELFF
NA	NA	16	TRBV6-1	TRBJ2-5	TGTGCCAGCAGTGAAGACATGCCAGGGGCGGTCGAGACCCAGTACTTC	CASSEDMPGAVETQYF
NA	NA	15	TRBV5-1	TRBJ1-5	TGCGCCAGCAGCTTGGCCGGACAGCCCAATCAGCCCCAGCATTTT	CASSLAGQPNQPQHF
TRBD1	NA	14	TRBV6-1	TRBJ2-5	TGTGCCAGCAGTCCCCGACAGGGGCAGGAGACCCAGTACTTC	CASSPRQGQETQYF
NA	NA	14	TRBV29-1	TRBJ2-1	TGCAGCGTGATACACAAGACCTACTACAATGAGCAGTTCTTC	CSVIHKTYYNEQFF
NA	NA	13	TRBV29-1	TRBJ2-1	TGCAGCGTTGCCGGGACGATGCACAATGAGCAGTTCTTC	CSVAGTMHNEQFF
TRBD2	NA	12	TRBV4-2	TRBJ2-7	TGTGCCAGCAGCCCGGGGGGGTACGAGCAGTACTTC	CASSPGGYEQYF
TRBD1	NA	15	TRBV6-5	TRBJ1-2	TGTGCCAGCAGCTCAGAGGACAGGACTCTATATGGCTACACCTTC	CASSSEDRTLYGYTF
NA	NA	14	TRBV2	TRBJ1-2	TGTGCCAGCAGTGCCGGTCAGGGCCACTATGGCTACACCTTC	CASSAGQGHYGYTF
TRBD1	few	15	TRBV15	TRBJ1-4	TGTGCCACCAGCAGGGCGACAGGGGGAGATGAAAAACTGTTTTTT	CATSRATGGDEKLFF
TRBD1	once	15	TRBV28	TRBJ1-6	TGTGCCAGCAGTGATCCGGGACAGATGGGTTCACCCCTCCACTTT	CASSDPGQMGSPLHF
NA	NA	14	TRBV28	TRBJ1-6	TGTGCCAGCAGCCAAAGACAGTTAACGTCACCCCTCCACTTT	CASSQRQLTSPLHF
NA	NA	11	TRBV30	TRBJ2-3	TGTGCCTGGAGTACGGGAGATACGCAGTATTTT	CAWSTGDTQYF
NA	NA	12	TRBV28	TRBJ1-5	TGTGCCAGCGGTATTAGCAATCAGCCCCAGCATTTT	CASGISNQPQHF
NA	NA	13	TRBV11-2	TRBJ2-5	TGTGCCAGCAGCTTAGTCGGGGAAGAGACCCAGTACTTC	CASSLVGEETQYF
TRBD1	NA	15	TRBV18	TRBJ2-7	TGTGCCAGCTCACCTAGAGGGACAGGGTTCGGCGAGCAGTACTTC	CASSPRGTGFGEQYF
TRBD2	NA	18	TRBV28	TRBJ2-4	TGTGCCAGCAGTTCATGGACTAGCGGGAGTGGGGCCAAAAACATTCAGTACTTC	CASSSWTSGSGAKNIQYF
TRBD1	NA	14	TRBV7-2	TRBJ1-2	TGTGCCAGCAGCCGGGACAGGGGACGACGCGGCTACACCTTC	CASSRDRGRRGYTF
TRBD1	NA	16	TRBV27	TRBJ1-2	TGTGCCAGCACCGCTTATGGGGACAGGAGGAACTATGGCTACACCTTC	CASTAYGDRRNYGYTF
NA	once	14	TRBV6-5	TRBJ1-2	TGTGCCAGCAGTGAAACACGGGGACGGAGCGGCTACACCTTC	CASSETRGRSGYTF
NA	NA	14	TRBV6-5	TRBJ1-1	TGTGCCAGCAGCACACCTCGACAAAACACTGAAGCTTTCTTT	CASSTPRQNTEAFF
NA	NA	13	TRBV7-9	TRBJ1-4	TGTGCCAGCAGCTTAGCGCTTGGAGAAAAACTGTTTTTT	CASSLALGEKLFF
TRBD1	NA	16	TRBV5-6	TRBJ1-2	TGTGCCAGCAGCGGCGAAGGGACAGGAGTACTCTATGGCTACACCTTC	CASSGEGTGVLYGYTF
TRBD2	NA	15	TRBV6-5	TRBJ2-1	TGTGCCAGCAGTTACGCGCTAGCGGGAGGGTATGAGCAGTTCTTC	CASSYALAGGYEQFF
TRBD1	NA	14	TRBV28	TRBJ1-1	TGTGCCAGCAGACCCGGGACAGGGGGTACTGAAGCTTTCTTT	CASRPGTGGTEAFF
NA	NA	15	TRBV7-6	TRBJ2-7	TGTGCCAGCAGCTTAGCACCAGGACAGATCTACGAGCAGTACTTC	CASSLAPGQIYEQYF
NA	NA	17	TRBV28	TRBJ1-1	TGTGCCAGCAGTTCCTGGACGGGGGGAAGGAGGGGCACTGAAGCTTTCTTT	CASSSWTGGRRGTEAFF
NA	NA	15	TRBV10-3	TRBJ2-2	TGTGCCATCAGGAGCAGCAGGGGAGACACCGGGGAGCTGTTTTTT	CAIRSSRGDTGELFF
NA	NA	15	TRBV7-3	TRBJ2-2	TGTGCCAGCAGCTTTTCAGGCCCGAACACCGGGGAGCTGTTTTTT	CASSFSGPNTGELFF
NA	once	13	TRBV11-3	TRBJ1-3	TGTGCCAGCAGCAGGGACGGTGGAAACACCATATATTTT	CASSRDGGNTIYF